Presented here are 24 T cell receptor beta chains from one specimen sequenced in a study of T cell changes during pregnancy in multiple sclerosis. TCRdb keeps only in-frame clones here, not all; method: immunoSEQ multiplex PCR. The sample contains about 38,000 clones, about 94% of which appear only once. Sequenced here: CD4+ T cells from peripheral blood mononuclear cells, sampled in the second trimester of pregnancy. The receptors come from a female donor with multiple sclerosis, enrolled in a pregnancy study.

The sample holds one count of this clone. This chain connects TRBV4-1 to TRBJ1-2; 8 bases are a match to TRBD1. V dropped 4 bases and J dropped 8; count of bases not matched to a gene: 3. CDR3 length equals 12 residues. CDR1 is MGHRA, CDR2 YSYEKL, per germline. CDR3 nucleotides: TGCGCCAGCAGCCTTGGACAGGGAGGCTACACCTTC. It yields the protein CASSLGQGGYTF.

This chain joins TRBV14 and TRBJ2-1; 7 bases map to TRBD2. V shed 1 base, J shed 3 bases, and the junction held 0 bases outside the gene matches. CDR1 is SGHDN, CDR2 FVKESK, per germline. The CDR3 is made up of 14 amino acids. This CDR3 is CASSQGGGYNEQFF. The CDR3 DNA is TGTGCCAGCAGCCAAGGGGGGGGCTACAATGAGCAGTTCTTC.

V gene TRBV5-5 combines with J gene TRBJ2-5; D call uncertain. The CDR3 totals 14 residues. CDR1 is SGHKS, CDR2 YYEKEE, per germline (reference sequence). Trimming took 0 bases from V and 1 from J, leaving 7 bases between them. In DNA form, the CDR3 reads TGTGCCAGCAGCTTGGGGAGCTTCCAAGAGACCCAGTACTTC. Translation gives CASSLGSFQETQYF.

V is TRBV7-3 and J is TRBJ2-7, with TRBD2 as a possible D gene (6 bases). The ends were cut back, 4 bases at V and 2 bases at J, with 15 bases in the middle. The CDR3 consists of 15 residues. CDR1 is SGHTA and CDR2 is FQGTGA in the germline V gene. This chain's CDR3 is CASSSNLASAYEQYF. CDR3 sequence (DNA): TGTGCCAGCAGCTCCAATCTAGCGTCAGCCTACGAGCAGTACTTC.

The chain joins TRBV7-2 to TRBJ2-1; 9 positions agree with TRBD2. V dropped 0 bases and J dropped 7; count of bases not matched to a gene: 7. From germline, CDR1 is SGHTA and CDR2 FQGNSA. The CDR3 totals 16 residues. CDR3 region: CASSLARGGLGNEQFF. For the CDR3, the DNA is TGTGCCAGCAGCTTAGCGCGGGGGGGCCTTGGGAATGAGCAGTTCTTC. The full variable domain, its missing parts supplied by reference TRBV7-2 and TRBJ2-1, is GAGVSQSPSNKVTEKGKDVELRCDPISGHTALYWYRQSLGQGLEFLIYFQGNSAPDKSGLPSDRFSAERTGGSVSTLTIQRTQQEDSAVYLCASSLARGGLGNEQFFGPGTRLTVL.

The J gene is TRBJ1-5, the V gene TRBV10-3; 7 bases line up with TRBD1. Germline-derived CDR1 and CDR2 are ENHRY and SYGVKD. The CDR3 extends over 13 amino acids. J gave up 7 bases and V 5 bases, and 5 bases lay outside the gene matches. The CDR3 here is CAISPPRGQPQHF. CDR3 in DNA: TGTGCCATCAGTCCCCCCAGGGGGCAGCCCCAGCATTTT.

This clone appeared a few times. The CDR3 DNA reads as TGCGCCAGCAGCCAAGTGGCAGGGCGGCAAGAGACCCAGTACTTC. Translated: CASSQVAGRQETQYF. This chain connects TRBV4-3 to TRBJ2-5; D might be TRBD1 (5 bases). Trimming took 1 base from V and 2 from J, leaving 11 bases between them. This CDR3 has 15 amino acids. Germline V CDR1 and CDR2: LGHNA, YSLEER.

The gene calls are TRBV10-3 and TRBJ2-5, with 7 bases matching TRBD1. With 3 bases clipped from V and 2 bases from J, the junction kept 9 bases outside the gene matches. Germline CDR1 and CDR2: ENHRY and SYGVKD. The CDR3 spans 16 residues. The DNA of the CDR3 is TGTGCCATCAGTGACAAGACAGGGTCCCTTCAAGAGACCCAGTACTTC. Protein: CAISDKTGSLQETQYF.

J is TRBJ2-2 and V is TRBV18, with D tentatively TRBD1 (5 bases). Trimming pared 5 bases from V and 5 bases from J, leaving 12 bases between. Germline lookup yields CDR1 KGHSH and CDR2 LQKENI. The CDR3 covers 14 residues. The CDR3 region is CASSDSFGTGELFF. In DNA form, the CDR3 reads TGTGCCAGCTCAGACAGCTTTGGGACCGGGGAGCTGTTTTTT.

CDR3 sequence reads: CASSERGGQTQPLHF. The DNA for the CDR3 is TGTGCCAGCAGTGAACGCGGGGGTCAGACGCAGCCCCTCCACTTT. The J gene is TRBJ1-6, the V gene TRBV6-1, with a weak D call TRBD1 (5 bases). The V and J ends lost 2 bases and 13 bases respectively, with 18 bases between them. This CDR3 region has 15 residues. Germline V gene sequence: CDR1 MNHNS, CDR2 SASEGT.

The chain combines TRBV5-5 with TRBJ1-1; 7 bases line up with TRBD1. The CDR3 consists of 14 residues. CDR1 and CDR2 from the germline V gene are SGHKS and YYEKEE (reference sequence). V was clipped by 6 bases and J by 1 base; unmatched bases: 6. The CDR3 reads CASTRGDRNTEAFF. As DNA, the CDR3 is TGTGCCAGCACCCGCGGGGACAGGAACACTGAAGCTTTCTTT.

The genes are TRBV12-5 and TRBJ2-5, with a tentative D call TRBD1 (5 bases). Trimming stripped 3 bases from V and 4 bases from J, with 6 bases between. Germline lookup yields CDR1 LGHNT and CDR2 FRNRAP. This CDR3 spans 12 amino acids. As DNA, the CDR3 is TGTGCTAGTGGTTTAAGGGGAGAGACCCAGTACTTC. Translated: CASGLRGETQYF.

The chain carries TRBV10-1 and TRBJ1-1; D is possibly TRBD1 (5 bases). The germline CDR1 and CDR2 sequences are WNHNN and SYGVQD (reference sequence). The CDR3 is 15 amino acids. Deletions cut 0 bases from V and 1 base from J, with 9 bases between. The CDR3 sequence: CASSESSTGNTEAFF. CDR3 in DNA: TGCGCCAGCAGTGAGTCTTCTACAGGGAACACTGAAGCTTTCTTT.

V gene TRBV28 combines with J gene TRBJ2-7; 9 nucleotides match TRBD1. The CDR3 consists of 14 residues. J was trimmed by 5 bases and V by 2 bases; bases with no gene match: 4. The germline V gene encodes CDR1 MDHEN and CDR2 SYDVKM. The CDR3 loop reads CASSLGQGTHEQYF. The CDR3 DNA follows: TGTGCCAGCAGTTTAGGACAGGGGACCCACGAGCAGTACTTC.

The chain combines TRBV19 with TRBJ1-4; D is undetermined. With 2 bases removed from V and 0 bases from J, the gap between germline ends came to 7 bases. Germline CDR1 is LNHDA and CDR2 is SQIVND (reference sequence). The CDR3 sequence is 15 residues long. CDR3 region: CASSIWSATNEKLFF. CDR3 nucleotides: TGTGCCAGTAGTATATGGAGCGCAACTAATGAAAAACTGTTTTTT.

In DNA, the CDR3 is TGTGCCAGCAGCGTAGGCCCCCTAGGGGCCTACGAGCAGTACTTC. Translation gives CASSVGPLGAYEQYF. V usage is TRBV9 and J usage is TRBJ2-7; TRBD1 might be the D (5 bases). Trimming left V 0 bases short and J 2 bases short, with 12 bases between. The CDR3 is made up of 15 amino acids. The V gene's germline CDR1 is SGDLS and CDR2 YYNGEE.

In nucleotides, the CDR3 is TGCGCCAGCAGCCAAGATTCGGGACATACTGGAAACACCATATATTTT. This sequence encodes CASSQDSGHTGNTIYF. The chain couples TRBV4-1 to TRBJ1-3; TRBD1 is a possible D gene (6 bases). The V gene lost 0 bases and the J gene lost 2 bases, with 11 bases spanning the gap. This CDR3 region has 16 residues. Germline CDR1 reads MGHRA; CDR2 reads YSYEKL.

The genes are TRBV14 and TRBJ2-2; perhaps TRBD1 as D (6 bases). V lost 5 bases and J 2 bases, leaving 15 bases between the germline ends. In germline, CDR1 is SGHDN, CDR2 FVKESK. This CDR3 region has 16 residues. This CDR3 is CASSDDQGHNTGELFF. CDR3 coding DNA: TGTGCCAGCAGCGACGATCAGGGGCATAACACCGGGGAGCTGTTTTTT.

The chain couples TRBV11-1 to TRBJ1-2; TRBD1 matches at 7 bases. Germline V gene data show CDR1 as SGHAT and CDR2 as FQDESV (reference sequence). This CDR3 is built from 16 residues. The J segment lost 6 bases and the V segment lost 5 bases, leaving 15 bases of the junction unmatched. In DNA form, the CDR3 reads TGTGCCAGCAGCGCCCGACAGGGTGGAGTGATCGATGGCTACACCTTC. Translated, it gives CASSARQGGVIDGYTF.

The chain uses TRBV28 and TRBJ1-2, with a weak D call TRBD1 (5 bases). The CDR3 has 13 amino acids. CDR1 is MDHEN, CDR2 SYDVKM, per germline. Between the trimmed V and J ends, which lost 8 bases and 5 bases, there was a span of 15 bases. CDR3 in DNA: TGTGCCAGCCGCCCTGGGGGGGAATATGGCTACACCTTC. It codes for CASRPGGEYGYTF.

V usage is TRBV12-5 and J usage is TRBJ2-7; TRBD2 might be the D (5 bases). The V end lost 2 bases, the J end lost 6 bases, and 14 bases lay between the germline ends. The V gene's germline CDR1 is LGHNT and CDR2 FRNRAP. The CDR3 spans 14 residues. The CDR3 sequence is CASGLSGRRIEQYF. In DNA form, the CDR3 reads TGTGCTAGTGGTTTGAGCGGCAGGCGGATCGAGCAGTACTTC.

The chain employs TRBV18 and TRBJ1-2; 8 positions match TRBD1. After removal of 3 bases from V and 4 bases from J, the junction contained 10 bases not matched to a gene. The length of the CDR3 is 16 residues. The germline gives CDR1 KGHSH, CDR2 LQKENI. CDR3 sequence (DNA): TGTGCCAGCTCACCCTCCACGGAAGACAGGGGCTATGGCTACACCTTC. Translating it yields CASSPSTEDRGYGYTF. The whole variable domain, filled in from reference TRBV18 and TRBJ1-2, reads NAGVMQNPRHLVRRRGQEARLRCSPMKGHSHVYWYRQLPEEGLKFMVYLQKENIIDESGMPKERFSAEFPKEGPSILRIQQVVRGDSAAYFCASSPSTEDRGYGYTFGSGTRLTVV.

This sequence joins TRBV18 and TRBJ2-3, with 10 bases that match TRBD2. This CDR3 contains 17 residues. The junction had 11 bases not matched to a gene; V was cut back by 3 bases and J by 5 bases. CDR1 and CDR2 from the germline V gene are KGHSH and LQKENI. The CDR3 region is CASSPLSGRASGDTQYF. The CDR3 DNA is TGTGCCAGCTCACCCCTAAGCGGGAGGGCCTCTGGAGATACGCAGTATTTT.

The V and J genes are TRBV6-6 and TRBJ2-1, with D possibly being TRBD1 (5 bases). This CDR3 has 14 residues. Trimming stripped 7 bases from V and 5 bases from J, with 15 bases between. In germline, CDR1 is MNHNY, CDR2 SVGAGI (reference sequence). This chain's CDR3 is CASTGRVNDNEQFF. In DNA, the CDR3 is TGTGCCAGCACTGGCAGGGTAAATGACAATGAGCAGTTCTTC.